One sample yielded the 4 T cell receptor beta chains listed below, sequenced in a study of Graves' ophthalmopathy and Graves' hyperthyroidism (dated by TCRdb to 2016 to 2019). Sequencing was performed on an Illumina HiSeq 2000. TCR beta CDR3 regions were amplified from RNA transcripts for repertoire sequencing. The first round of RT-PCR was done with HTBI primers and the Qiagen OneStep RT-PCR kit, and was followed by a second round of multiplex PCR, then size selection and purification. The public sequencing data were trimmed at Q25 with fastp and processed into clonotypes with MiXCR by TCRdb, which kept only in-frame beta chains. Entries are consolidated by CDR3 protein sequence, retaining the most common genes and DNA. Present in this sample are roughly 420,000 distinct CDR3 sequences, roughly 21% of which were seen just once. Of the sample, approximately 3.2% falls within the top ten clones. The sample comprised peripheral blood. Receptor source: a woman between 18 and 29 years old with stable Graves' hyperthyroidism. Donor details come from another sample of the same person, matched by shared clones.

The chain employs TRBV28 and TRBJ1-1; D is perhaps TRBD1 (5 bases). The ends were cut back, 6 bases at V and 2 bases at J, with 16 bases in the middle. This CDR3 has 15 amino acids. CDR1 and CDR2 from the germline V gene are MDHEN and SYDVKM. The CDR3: CASSRWVGENTEAFF. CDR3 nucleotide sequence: TGTGCCAGCAGCCGGTGGGTGGGGGAAAACACTGAAGCTTTCTTT.

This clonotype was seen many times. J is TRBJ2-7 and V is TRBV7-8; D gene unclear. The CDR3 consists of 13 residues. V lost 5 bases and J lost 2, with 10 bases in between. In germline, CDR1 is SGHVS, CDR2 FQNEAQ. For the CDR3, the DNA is TGTGCCAGCAGCCCCGGACGGACCTACGAGCAGTACTTC. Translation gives CASSPGRTYEQYF.

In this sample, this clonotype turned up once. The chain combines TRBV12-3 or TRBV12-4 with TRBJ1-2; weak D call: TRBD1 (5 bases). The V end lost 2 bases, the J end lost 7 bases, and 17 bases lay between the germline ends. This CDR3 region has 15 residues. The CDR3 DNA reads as TGTGCCAGCAGTTTATCAGGGAGGAAGTGGAGTGGCTACACCTTC. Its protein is CASSLSGRKWSGYTF.

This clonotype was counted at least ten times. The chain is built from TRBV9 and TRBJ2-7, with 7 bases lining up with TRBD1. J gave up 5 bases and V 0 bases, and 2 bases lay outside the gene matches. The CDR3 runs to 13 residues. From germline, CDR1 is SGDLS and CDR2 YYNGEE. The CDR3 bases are TGTGCCAGCAGCGTAGACACAGGGGACGAGCAGTACTTC. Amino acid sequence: CASSVDTGDEQYF.